Listed below are T cell receptor beta chains from one sample, sequenced in a study of OX40 agonist ivuxolimab in advanced cancers. Sequencing used immunoSEQ multiplex PCR; TCRdb keeps in-frame clones, though not all of them. The sample carries approximately 110,000 clones, 85% to 95% recorded once. The specimen comprised CD4+ or CD8+ T cells sorted from blood, sampled in a trial of the OX40 agonist ivuxolimab. These receptors originate from an adult with an advanced solid tumor such as melanoma, head and neck, liver or kidney cancer. The conserved cysteine and the conserved F or W are not part of the CDR3 here.

j_call	v_call	cdr3_aa
TRBJ1-2	TRBV29-1	SVVMRQGARGYGYT
TRBJ1-2	TRBV5-4	ASTALMGRPRRFYGYT
TRBJ2-2	TRBV11-3	ASSSNTGELF
TRBJ2-1	TRBV9	ASSASGEENEQF
TRBJ1-4	TRBV6-5	ASSPRSGPNEKLF
TRBJ2-1	TRBV18	ASSPYVGSGSHNEQF
TRBJ2-3	TRBV7-2	ASSFTRAGRADTQY
TRBJ2-3	TRBV7-8	ASSLVTAGGTDTQY
TRBJ2-3	TRBV5-6	ASTFYGGGGDTQY
TRBJ2-7	TRBV29-1	SAVLPGLAGVGYEQY
TRBJ2-1	TRBV10-3	AITYGTAYEQF
TRBJ2-7	TRBV9	ASSVGLESSYEQY
TRBJ2-1	TRBV5-4	ASSLPGYNEQF
TRBJ2-6	TRBV7-3	ASSTQSSGANVLT
TRBJ1-1	TRBV4-2	ASSSSVGRTEAF
TRBJ1-1	TRBV7-8	ASRKRTGQADTEAF
TRBJ1-5	TRBV28	ASNTFGEINQPQH
TRBJ2-7	TRBV28	ASSSSRNQPYEQY